The 15 T cell receptor beta chains listed next were all sequenced from one sample in a study of CD8 T cells in seronegative destructive rheumatoid arthritis. The repertoire was sequenced with immunoSEQ multiplex PCR; TCRdb's copy has only in-frame clones and lacks some. The repertoire holds fewer than 15,000 clones, with 80% to 85% as singletons. Material for sequencing was CD8+ T cells from blood. These receptors came from a woman aged 30 to 50 with seronegative destructive rheumatoid arthritis.

This sequence joins TRBV2 and TRBJ1-5; the D is unclear. CDR3 length: 14 amino acids. Trimming stripped 4 bases from V and 3 bases from J, with 10 bases between. Germline loops: CDR1 SNHLY, CDR2 FYNNEI. CDR3 DNA sequence: TGTGCCAGCAGTGGCACATTCCCCAATCAGCCCCAGCATTTT. Translation: CASSGTFPNQPQHF.

This clone was counted once. The rearrangement links TRBV27 to TRBJ2-1; D is perhaps TRBD2 (7 bases). CDR3 size: 13 residues. Looked up from germline, CDR1 is MNHEY and CDR2 is SMNVEV (reference sequence). V dropped 5 bases and J dropped 9 bases, with 14 bases sitting between them. CDR3 residues: CASSGWGGSEQFF. CDR3 DNA sequence: TGTGCCAGCAGTGGGTGGGGGGGCAGTGAGCAGTTCTTC.

This chain links TRBV28 with TRBJ1-1; 8 nucleotides agree with TRBD1. This CDR3 is 17 amino acids long. The V and J ends lost 7 bases and 4 bases, in that order; junction bases with no gene match: 17. Germline assignment: CDR1 MDHEN and CDR2 SYDVKM. For the CDR3, the DNA is TGTGCCAGCACCTCTTCCGCGGACAGGGCGGTAAGCACTGAAGCTTTCTTT. Protein sequence: CASTSSADRAVSTEAFF.

The chain couples TRBV2 to TRBJ2-7; 10 nucleotides agree with TRBD1. Unmatched junction bases numbered 8, after V lost 6 bases and J lost 6 bases. The CDR3 contains 14 residues. Germline CDR1 reads SNHLY; CDR2 reads FYNNEI. This CDR3 reads CASREPGQGSEQYF. The DNA of the CDR3 is TGTGCCAGCAGGGAACCGGGACAGGGGAGCGAGCAGTACTTC.

The chain links TRBV6-6 to TRBJ1-6; 9 nucleotides match TRBD1. Per germline, CDR1 MNHNY and CDR2 SVGAGI (reference sequence). The CDR3 is made up of 16 amino acids. V lost 0 bases and J lost 7; bases outside the gene matches: 4. In DNA form, the CDR3 reads TGTGCCAGCAGTTACTCTAGGGACAGGGTAAATTCACCCCTCCACTTT. This translates into CASSYSRDRVNSPLHF.

The chain recombines TRBV6-5 with TRBJ2-6; D gene ambiguous. Trimming removed 8 bases at V and 0 bases at J, with 11 bases between. In germline, CDR1 is MNHEY, CDR2 SVGAGI. This CDR3 is built from 15 residues. The chain's CDR3 is CASSVAPSGANVLTF. CDR3 in DNA: TGTGCCAGCTCCGTAGCTCCCTCTGGGGCCAACGTCCTGACTTTC.

The genes are TRBV4-1 and TRBJ2-1; TRBD2 matches at 9 bases. Trimming took 3 bases from V and 4 from J; bases not matched to a gene: 10. The CDR3 runs 17 residues. Germline assignment: CDR1 MGHRA and CDR2 YSYEKL. DNA for the CDR3: TGCGCCAGCAGCCACCCTGGCGGGGGGGCGGGATACAATGAGCAGTTCTTC. Translation: CASSHPGGGAGYNEQFF.

The chain has TRBV28 and TRBJ2-3; 7 bases are shared with TRBD1. From germline, CDR1 is MDHEN and CDR2 SYDVKM. This CDR3 contains 16 residues. V dropped 4 bases and J dropped 2; count of bases not matched to a gene: 9. Here the CDR3 DNA reads TGTGCCAGCAGTTACTTAGGGGGCATCGTCACAGATACGCAGTATTTT. Translating it yields CASSYLGGIVTDTQYF.

This clone was counted between two and nine times. The chain recombines TRBV29-1 with TRBJ2-5; 9 bases are shared with TRBD2. Germline loops: CDR1 SQVTM, CDR2 ANQGSEA. The CDR3 contains 13 residues. The junction had 0 bases not matched to a gene; V was cut back by 1 base and J by 3 bases. CDR3 protein: CSVEGLAEETQYF. DNA of the CDR3: TGCAGCGTTGAAGGACTAGCGGAAGAGACCCAGTACTTC.

The chain employs TRBV29-1 and TRBJ2-2; D ambiguous. The CDR3 runs to 12 residues. The V end lost 7 bases, the J end lost 6 bases, and 12 bases lay between the germline ends. In germline, CDR1 is SQVTM, CDR2 ANQGSEA. The CDR3 is CSAIDWAGELFF. The CDR3 DNA reads as TGCAGCGCGATCGACTGGGCCGGGGAGCTGTTTTTT.

The chain links TRBV9 to TRBJ1-1, with 10 bases identical to TRBD1. The CDR3 totals 15 residues. Trimming took 3 bases from V and 2 from J; bases not matched to a gene: 4. Germline V gene lookup returns CDR1 SGDLS and CDR2 YYNGEE. The CDR3 region has the DNA TGTGCCAGCAGCGAAGGGACAGGGGAAAACACTGAAGCTTTCTTT. Protein product: CASSEGTGENTEAFF.

The rearrangement uses TRBV5-1 and TRBJ1-1; 7 bases line up with TRBD1. Germline assignment: CDR1 SGHRS and CDR2 YFSETQ. Trimming took 5 bases from V and 0 from J; bases not matched to a gene: 4. This CDR3 contains 14 residues. The CDR3 coding sequence is TGCGCCAGCAGACAGGGACAGATGAACACTGAAGCTTTCTTT. This gives the protein CASRQGQMNTEAFF.

J is TRBJ2-7 and V is TRBV13; D is perhaps TRBD1 (5 bases). V was shortened by 2 bases and J by 5 bases, with 7 bases between the two germline ends. Germline V CDR1 and CDR2: PRHDT, FYEKMQ (reference sequence). The CDR3 totals 12 residues. The CDR3 DNA reads TGTGCCAGCAGCTTACAGGGAAACGAGCAGTACGTC. It is translated as CASSLQGNEQYV.

The genes are TRBV2 and TRBJ1-1; 8 bases match TRBD1. Germline V gives CDR1 SNHLY, CDR2 FYNNEI. With 6 bases clipped from V and 4 bases from J, the junction kept 4 bases outside the gene matches. The CDR3 covers 13 residues. The CDR3 DNA is TGTGCCAGCAGCAGGGGGCCCCCCACTGAAGCTTTCTTT. It is translated as CASSRGPPTEAFF.

This rearrangement joins TRBV7-9 to TRBJ1-2; maybe TRBD1 (5 bases). Germline V CDR1 and CDR2: SEHNR, FQNEAQ (reference sequence). V was trimmed by 6 bases and J by 4 bases, leaving 18 bases between them. CDR3 length equals 15 residues. The CDR3 nucleotides read TGTGCCAGCAGTCCTGAGGCAGGGTATCCCTATGGCTACACCTTC. This codes for CASSPEAGYPYGYTF.